The TCR beta chain under discussion was sequenced for a study of T cell responses to AZD1222 COVID-19 vaccine. Study-wide results and limits: Among AZD1222 vaccinees, only 5 to 7 were seropositive at baseline.

Germline loops: CDR1 SGHRS, CDR2 YFSETQ. This CDR3 contains 14 residues. V dropped 0 bases and J dropped 0 bases, with 6 bases sitting between them. Clones were read by immunoSEQ multiplex PCR, and TCRdb kept only the in-frame ones, dropping some. The sample lists 150,000 to 200,000 clones; roughly 92% were seen once. With respect to this clone: Its target is unknown.

This TCR came from an adult in good health. The specimen comprised peripheral blood, sampled on day 0 of AZD1222 vaccination. The chain is built from TRBV5-1 and TRBJ1-2; D is undetermined. The CDR3 DNA follows: TGCGCCAGCAGCTTGGGCACCTCTAACTATGGCTACACCTTC. Its protein is CASSLGTSNYGYTF.